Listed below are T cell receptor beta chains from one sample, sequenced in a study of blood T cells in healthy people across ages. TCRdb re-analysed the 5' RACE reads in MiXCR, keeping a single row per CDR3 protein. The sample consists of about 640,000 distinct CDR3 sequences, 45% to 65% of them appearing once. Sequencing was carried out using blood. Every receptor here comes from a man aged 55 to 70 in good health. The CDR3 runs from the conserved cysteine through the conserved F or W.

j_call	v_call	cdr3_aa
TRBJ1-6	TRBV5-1	CASSPEGRRSNSPLHF
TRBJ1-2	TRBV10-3	CAISVPPPDYGYTF
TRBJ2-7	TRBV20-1	CSARSGGDYEQYF
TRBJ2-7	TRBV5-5	CTSSRAVDEQYF
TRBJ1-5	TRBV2	CASSPDRTSNQPQHF
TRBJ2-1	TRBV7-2	CASSFWSGNNEQFF
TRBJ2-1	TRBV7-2	CASSADGTLVREQFF
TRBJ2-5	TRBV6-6	CASRASAGTQYF
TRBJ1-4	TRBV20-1	CSGRWGEREKLFF
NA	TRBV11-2	CASSPPGTPDIQYF
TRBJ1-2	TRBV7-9	CASSAGQLSGYTF
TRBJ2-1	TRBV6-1	CASRDPGGDSYNEQFF
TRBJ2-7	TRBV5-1	CASSFGQGASYEQYF
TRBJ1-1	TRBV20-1	CSARSREWGSTEAFF
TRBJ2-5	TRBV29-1	CSVAGRAQEQYF
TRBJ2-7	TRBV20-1	CSAPDPMNDEQYF
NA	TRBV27	CASRTGTSGLLEQYF
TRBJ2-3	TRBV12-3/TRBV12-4	CASRPDRDFQYF
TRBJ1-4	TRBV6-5	CASSPDSEKLFF
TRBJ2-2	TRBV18	CASSPLQSNTGELFF
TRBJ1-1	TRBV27	CASTGTLNTEAFF
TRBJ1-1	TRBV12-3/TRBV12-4	CASSWQGGTEAFF
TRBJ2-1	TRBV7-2	CASSLNAGSYNEQFF
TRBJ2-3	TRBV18	CVSSPTEGERDTQYF
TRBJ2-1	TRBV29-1	CSVEGAGGQGEQFF
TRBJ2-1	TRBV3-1	CASSRFGTGYNEQFF
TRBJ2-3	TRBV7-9	CASSLAPAADTQYF
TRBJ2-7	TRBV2	CASRPISYEQYF
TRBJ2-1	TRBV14	CASSQKSGFGNEQFF
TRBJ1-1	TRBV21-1	CASSKEEDRMNTEAFF
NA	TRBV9	CASSVDPSGVGEQYF
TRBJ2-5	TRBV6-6	CASSGPTGAARETQYF
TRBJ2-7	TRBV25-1	CASSQSGAGDYEQYF
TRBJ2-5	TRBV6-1	CASSYTREQYF
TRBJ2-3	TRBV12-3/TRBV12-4	CASSFPTSGGTDTQYF
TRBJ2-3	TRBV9	CASSVASGDTQYF
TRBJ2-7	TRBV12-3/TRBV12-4	CASGLRGEQYF
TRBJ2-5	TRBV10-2	CASSKTGLETQYF
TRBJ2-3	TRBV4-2	CASSQGGDRTDTQYF
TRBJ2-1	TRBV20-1	CSARNLPNLGNEQFF
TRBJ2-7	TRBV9	CASSVRPGDVYEQYF